This TCR beta chain was found in a study of T cells after yellow fever vaccination. CDR1 SEHNR and CDR2 FQNEAQ come from the germline V gene (reference sequence). The V segment lost 9 bases and the J segment 2 bases; nucleotides outside the gene matches: 8. The CDR3 runs to 14 residues. Findings and limits, study-wide: Most clones from primary vaccination resurfaced after the booster (around 97% CD4, over 85% CD8).

This clonotype occurred many times. Its antigen is not known. Using its own MiXCR run on the 5' RACE reads, TCRdb lists one record per CDR3 protein. This sample has hundreds of thousands of distinct CDR3 sequences, with about 15% found just once. The V call is TRBV7-9, the J call TRBJ2-3; 7 bases agree with TRBD1. This sequence originates from a man aged 18 to 29 who received the YFV17D yellow fever vaccine. Here the sequenced sample was PBMCs, taken about 5 days after the first yellow fever vaccination. CDR3 nucleotide sequence: TGTGCCAGGGGGTCGACAGGGAACACAGATACGCAGTATTTT. Encoded protein: CARGSTGNTDTQYF. Drawing the rest from reference TRBV7-9 and TRBJ2-3, the complete variable domain is DTGVSQNPRHKITKRGQNVTFRCDPISEHNRLYWYRQTLGQGPEFLTYFQNEAQLEKSRLLSDRFSAERPKGSFSTLEIQRTEQGDSAMYLCARGSTGNTDTQYFGPGTRLTVL.